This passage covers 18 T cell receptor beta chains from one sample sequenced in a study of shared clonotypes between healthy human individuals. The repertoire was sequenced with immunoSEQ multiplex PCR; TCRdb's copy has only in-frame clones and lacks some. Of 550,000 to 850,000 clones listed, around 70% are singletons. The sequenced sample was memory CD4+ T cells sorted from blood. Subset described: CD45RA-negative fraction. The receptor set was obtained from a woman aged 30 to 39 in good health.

CDR3 residues: CASSLARQFRETQYF. DNA of the CDR3: TGTGCCAGCAGCTTAGCTCGACAGTTCCGAGAGACCCAGTACTTC. The chain is built from TRBV11-2 and TRBJ2-5; TRBD1 is a possible D gene (5 bases). Trimming cost V 1 base and J 4 bases, with 13 bases left between them. Germline CDR1 reads SGHAT; CDR2 reads FQNNGV. The CDR3 runs 15 residues.

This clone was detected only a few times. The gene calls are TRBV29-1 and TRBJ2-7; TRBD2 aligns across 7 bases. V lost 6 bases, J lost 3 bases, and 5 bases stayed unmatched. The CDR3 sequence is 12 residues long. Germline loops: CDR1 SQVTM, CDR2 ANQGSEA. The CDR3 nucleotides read TGCAGCGTGGGGAGGGACGGCTACGAGCAGTACTTC. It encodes CSVGRDGYEQYF.

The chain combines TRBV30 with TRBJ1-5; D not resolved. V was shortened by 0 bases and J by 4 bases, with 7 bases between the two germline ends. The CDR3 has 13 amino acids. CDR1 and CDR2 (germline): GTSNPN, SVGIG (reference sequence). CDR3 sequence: CAWSVEENQPQHF. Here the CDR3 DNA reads TGTGCCTGGAGTGTAGAGGAGAATCAGCCCCAGCATTTT.

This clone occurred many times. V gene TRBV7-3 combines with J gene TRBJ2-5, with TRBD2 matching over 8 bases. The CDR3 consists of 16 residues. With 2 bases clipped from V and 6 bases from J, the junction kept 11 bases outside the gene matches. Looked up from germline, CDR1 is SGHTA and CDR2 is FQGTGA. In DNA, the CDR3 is TGTGCCAGCAGCTTAGGTGGACTAGCCGGGAGCAAGACCCAGTACTTC. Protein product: CASSLGGLAGSKTQYF.

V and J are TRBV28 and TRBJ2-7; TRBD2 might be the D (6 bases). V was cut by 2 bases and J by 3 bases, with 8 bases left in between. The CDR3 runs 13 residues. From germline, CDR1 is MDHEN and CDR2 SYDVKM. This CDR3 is CASSLVGGYEQYF. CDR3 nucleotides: TGTGCCAGCAGTTTAGTGGGGGGCTACGAGCAGTACTTC.

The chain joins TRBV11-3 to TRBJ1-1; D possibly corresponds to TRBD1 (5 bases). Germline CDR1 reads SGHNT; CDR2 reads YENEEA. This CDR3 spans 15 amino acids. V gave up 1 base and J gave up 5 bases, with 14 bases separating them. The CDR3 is CASSLGRAGRTEAFF. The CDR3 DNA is TGTGCCAGCAGCTTAGGGCGCGCGGGGCGAACTGAAGCTTTCTTT. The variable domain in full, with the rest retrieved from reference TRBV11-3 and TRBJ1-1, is EAGVVQSPRYKIIEKKQPVAFWCNPISGHNTLYWYLQNLGQGPELLIRYENEEAVDDSQLPKDRFSAERLKGVDSTLKIQPAELGDSAVYLCASSLGRAGRTEAFFGQGTRLTVV.

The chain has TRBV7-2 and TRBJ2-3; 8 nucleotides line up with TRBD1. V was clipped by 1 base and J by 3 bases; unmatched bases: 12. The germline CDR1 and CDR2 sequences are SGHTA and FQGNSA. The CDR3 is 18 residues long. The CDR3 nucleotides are TGTGCCAGCAGCTTAGTTGCCCTTAGGACAGGGATGACAGATACGCAGTATTTT. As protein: CASSLVALRTGMTDTQYF.

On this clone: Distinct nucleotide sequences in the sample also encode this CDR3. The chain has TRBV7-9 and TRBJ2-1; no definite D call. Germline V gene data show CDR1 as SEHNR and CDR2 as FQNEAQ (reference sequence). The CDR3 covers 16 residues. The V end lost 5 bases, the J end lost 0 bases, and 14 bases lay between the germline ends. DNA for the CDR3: TGTGCCAGCAGCCTCGGCGGCAAAAGCTCCTACAATGAGCAGTTCTTC. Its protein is CASSLGGKSSYNEQFF.

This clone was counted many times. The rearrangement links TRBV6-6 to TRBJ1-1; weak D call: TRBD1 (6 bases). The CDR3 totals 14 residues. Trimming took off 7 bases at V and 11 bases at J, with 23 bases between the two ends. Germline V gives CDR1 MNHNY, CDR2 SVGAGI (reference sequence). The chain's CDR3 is CASTTDTGMWSAFF. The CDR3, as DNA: TGTGCCAGCACCACAGATACAGGGATGTGGTCGGCTTTCTTT.

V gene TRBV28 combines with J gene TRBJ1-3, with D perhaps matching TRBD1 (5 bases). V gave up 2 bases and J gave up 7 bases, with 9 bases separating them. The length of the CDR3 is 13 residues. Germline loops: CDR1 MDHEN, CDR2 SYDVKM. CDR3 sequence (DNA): TGTGCCAGCAGTTTACGGGGGGAGAACACCATATATTTT. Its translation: CASSLRGENTIYF.

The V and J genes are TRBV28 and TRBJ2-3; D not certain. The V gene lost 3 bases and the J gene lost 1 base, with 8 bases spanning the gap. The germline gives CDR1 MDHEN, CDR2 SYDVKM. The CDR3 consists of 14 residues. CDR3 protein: CASSFRFGTDTQYF. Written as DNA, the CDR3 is TGTGCCAGCAGTTTCCGCTTCGGCACAGATACGCAGTATTTT.

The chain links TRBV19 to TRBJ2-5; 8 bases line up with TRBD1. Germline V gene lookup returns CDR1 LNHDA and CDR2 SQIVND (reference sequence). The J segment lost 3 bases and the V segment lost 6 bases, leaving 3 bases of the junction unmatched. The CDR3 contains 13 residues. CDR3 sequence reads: CASRKDREETQYF. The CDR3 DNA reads TGTGCCAGTAGGAAGGACAGGGAAGAGACCCAGTACTTC.

The CDR3 DNA reads TGTGCCAGCTCACCAAGCAACAGGCTGAATGGTAACGAAAAACTGTTTTTT. Translation: CASSPSNRLNGNEKLFF. J is TRBJ1-4 and V is TRBV18; a weak D match, TRBD1 (5 bases). In germline, CDR1 is KGHSH, CDR2 LQKENI. The CDR3 runs 17 residues. V was trimmed by 2 bases and J by 8 bases, leaving 21 bases between them.

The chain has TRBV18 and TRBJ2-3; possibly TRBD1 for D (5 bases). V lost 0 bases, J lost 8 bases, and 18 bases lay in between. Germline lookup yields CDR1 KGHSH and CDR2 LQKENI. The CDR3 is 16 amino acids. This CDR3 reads CASSPPADNVLGTQYF. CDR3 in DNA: TGTGCCAGCTCACCACCGGCGGACAATGTTCTGGGTACGCAGTATTTT.

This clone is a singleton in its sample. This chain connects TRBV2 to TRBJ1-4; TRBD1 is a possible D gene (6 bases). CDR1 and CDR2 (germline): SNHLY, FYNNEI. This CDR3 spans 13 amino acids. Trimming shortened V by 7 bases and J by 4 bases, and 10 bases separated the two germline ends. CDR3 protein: CASNRDINEKLFF. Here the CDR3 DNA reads TGTGCCAGCAACCGGGACATTAATGAAAAACTGTTTTTT.

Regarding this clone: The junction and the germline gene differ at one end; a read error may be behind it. As DNA, the CDR3 is TGTGCCAGCAGTTTGGTTCTTTTGGGACAGGGATTCAATGAGCAGTTCTTC. Protein: CASSLVLLGQGFNEQFF. This rearrangement joins TRBV5-8 to TRBJ2-1; 9 bases fit TRBD1. The CDR3 covers 17 residues. Germline values: CDR1 SGHTS, CDR2 YDEGEE. Full variable domain (missing parts from reference TRBV5-8 and TRBJ2-1): EAGVTQSPTHLIKTRGQQATLRCSPISGHTSVYWYQQALGLGLQFLLWYDEGEERNRGNFPPRFSGRQFPNYSSELNVNALELEDSALYLCASSLVLLGQGFNEQFFGPGTRLTVL.

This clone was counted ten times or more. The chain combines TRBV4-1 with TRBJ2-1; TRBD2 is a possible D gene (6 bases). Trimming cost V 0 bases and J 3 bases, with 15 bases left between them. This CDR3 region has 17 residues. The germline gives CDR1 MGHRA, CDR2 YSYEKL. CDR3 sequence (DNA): TGCGCCAGCAGCCAAGAGGGGGGAATCGACATCTACAATGAGCAGTTCTTC. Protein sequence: CASSQEGGIDIYNEQFF.

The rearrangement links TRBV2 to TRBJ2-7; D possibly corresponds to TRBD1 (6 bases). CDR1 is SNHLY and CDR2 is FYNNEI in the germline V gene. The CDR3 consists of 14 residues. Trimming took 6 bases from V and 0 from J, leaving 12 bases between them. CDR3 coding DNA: TGTGCCAGCAGCCGCGAACAGGGCTCCTACGAGCAGTACTTC. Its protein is CASSREQGSYEQYF. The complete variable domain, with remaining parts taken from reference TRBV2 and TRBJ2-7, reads EPEVTQTPSHQVTQMGQEVILRCVPISNHLYFYWYRQILGQKVEFLVSFYNNEISEKSEIFDDQFSVERPDGSNFTLKIRSTKLEDSAMYFCASSREQGSYEQYFGPGTRLTVT.